This passage covers 8 T cell receptor beta chains from one sample sequenced in a study of cytomegalovirus exposure and HLA in healthy donors. PCR primers comprised 60 Vbeta and 13 Jbeta primers. Generated by immunoSEQ multiplex PCR, the TCRdb table keeps only in-frame clones and is missing some. The repertoire holds around 160,000 clones, with about 63% as singletons. Sample: PBMCs. The receptors here all came from a woman aged 40 to 50 in good health and CMV-seropositive.

A remark on this clone: At one end the junction does not follow the germline gene, possibly because of a read error. V usage is TRBV2 and J usage is TRBJ2-2; D is possibly TRBD2 (6 bases). Germline loops: CDR1 SNHLY, CDR2 FYNNEI. This CDR3 is 15 amino acids long. As DNA, the CDR3 is TGTGCCTCACAGCAGGACGGAGAAACCACCGGGGGGCTGTTTTTT. Protein: CASQQDGETTGGLFF. The full variable domain, completed using reference TRBV2 and TRBJ2-2, is EPEVTQTPSHQVTQMGQEVILRCVPISNHLYFYWYRQILGQKVEFLVSFYNNEISEKSEIFDDQFSVERPDGSNFTLKIRSTKLEDSAMYFCASQQDGETTGGLFFGEGSRLTVL.

This clone was picked up a small number of times. The rearrangement links TRBV15 to TRBJ1-2; 9 bases are shared with TRBD1. Looked up from germline, CDR1 is LNHNV and CDR2 is YYDKDF (reference sequence). The CDR3 length is 15 residues. V was pared by 3 bases and J by 0 bases, with 2 bases of the junction left unmatched. The CDR3 DNA reads as TGTGCCACCAGCAGGGGACAGGGAGCTAACTATGGCTACACCTTC. Its translation: CATSRGQGANYGYTF.

The chain uses TRBV7-2 and TRBJ1-2, with 8 bases aligning to TRBD1. With V trimmed by 5 bases and J by 2 bases, 10 bases remained unmatched. The V gene's germline CDR1 is SGHTA and CDR2 FQGNSA. CDR3 length: 16 amino acids. The CDR3 coding sequence is TGTGCCAGCAGCCCACGACAGGGGCCGAAAAACTATGGCTACACCTTC. It specifies CASSPRQGPKNYGYTF.

This rearrangement joins TRBV5-4 to TRBJ1-1; D not certain. Germline CDR1 reads SGHNT; CDR2 reads YYREEE (reference sequence). Between the trimmed V and J ends, which lost 0 bases and 4 bases, there was a span of 13 bases. This CDR3 region has 15 residues. CDR3 residues: CASSLDPRTGTEAFF. Here the CDR3 DNA reads TGTGCCAGCAGCTTGGATCCCAGAACGGGCACTGAAGCTTTCTTT. Drawing the rest from reference TRBV5-4 and TRBJ1-1, the complete variable domain is ETGVTQSPTHLIKTRGQQVTLRCSSQSGHNTVSWYQQALGQGPQFIFQYYREEENGRGNFPPRFSGLQFPNYSSELNVNALELDDSALYLCASSLDPRTGTEAFFGQGTRLTVV.

The V call is TRBV10-3, the J call TRBJ1-5; D remains unclear. V lost 3 bases and J 3 bases, leaving 6 bases between the germline ends. CDR1 and CDR2 (germline): ENHRY, SYGVKD. The CDR3 is 13 amino acids. In DNA form, the CDR3 reads TGTGCCATCAGTGAACAGCCCAATCAGCCCCAGCATTTT. This encodes CAISEQPNQPQHF.

The rearrangement joins TRBV5-6 to TRBJ1-1; unclear D gene. The V end was cut by 2 bases, the J end by 5 bases, with 7 bases between. Germline loops: CDR1 SGHDT, CDR2 YYEEEE. This CDR3 has 12 residues. The CDR3 coding sequence is TGTGCCAGCAGCTTTCAGGCAACTGAAGCTTTCTTT. Its protein is CASSFQATEAFF.

J is TRBJ1-5 and V is TRBV6-6; unclear D gene. Germline loops: CDR1 MNHNY, CDR2 SVGAGI (reference sequence). Trimming shortened V by 6 bases and J by 4 bases, and 13 bases separated the two germline ends. The CDR3 length is 14 residues. CDR3 nucleotides: TGTGCCAGCAGCCCACTCGCCCGAAATCAGCCCCAGCATTTT. Protein sequence: CASSPLARNQPQHF.

This clone was observed a few times. DNA of the CDR3: TGTGCCACCAGGGGAGGGGGAACAGGGGGCGCTTATACGCAGTATTTT. It translates to CATRGGGTGGAYTQYF. The chain is built from TRBV28 and TRBJ2-3; the match to TRBD1 covers 9 bases. This CDR3 is 16 amino acids long. Per the germline V gene, CDR1 is MDHEN and CDR2 is SYDVKM. Trimming took 10 bases from V and 7 from J; bases not matched to a gene: 18. Full variable domain (rest looked up from reference TRBV28 and TRBJ2-3): DVKVTQSSRYLVKRTGEKVFLECVQDMDHENMFWYRQDPGLGLRLIYFSYDVKMKEKGDIPEGYSVSREKKERFSLILESASTNQTSMYLCATRGGGTGGAYTQYFGPGTRLTVL.